The rows below give T cell receptor beta chains drawn from one sample of a study of graft-versus-host responses after intestinal transplantation. Some clones are missing from TCRdb's copy, which holds only in-frame ones; the method was immunoSEQ multiplex PCR. The sample holds 120,000 or so clones, around 93% seen once. These receptors' targets are unknown. Sequenced material: unstimulated CD8+ T cells sorted from spleen or lymph node cells, taken before intestinal transplant. Receptor source: a human donor who received an intestinal transplant. Each CDR3 is given with its conserved first and last residue. Each record gives: CDR3 protein, CDR3 DNA, V gene, D gene, clone size, J gene. D genes are given only for firm matches. Clone size is stated in some rows and not others, as once, few, many or a class when expanded.

cdr3_aa: CAWRVRVLEAFF; cdr3_nt: TGTGCCTGGAGGGTCCGGGTCCTCGAAGCTTTCTTT; v_call: TRBV30; d_call: -; clone_size: -; j_call: TRBJ1-1
cdr3_aa: CASSLLDTEAFF; cdr3_nt: TGTGCCAGCAGCTTGCTCGACACTGAAGCTTTCTTT; v_call: TRBV5-8; d_call: -; clone_size: -; j_call: TRBJ1-1
cdr3_aa: CSGRDGSRGELFF; cdr3_nt: TGCAGCGGGCGAGACGGATCCCGCGGGGAGCTGTTTTTT; v_call: TRBV29-1; d_call: -; clone_size: -; j_call: TRBJ2-2
cdr3_aa: CSVEDRRQLPPNTEAFF; cdr3_nt: TGCAGCGTTGAAGATCGTCGGCAGCTTCCCCCGAACACTGAAGCTTTCTTT; v_call: TRBV29-1; d_call: -; clone_size: -; j_call: TRBJ1-1
cdr3_aa: CASSEAGRNPSYEQYF; cdr3_nt: TGTGCCAGCAGTGAAGCTGGAAGAAACCCGTCCTACGAGCAGTACTTC; v_call: TRBV2; d_call: -; clone_size: -; j_call: TRBJ2-7
cdr3_aa: CSARRRGGYGYTF; cdr3_nt: TGCAGCGCCAGACGGAGGGGGGGCTATGGCTACACCTTC; v_call: TRBV29-1; d_call: -; clone_size: -; j_call: TRBJ1-2
cdr3_aa: CASTSGRGYEQYF; cdr3_nt: TGTGCCAGCACAAGCGGGAGAGGCTACGAGCAGTACTTC; v_call: TRBV2; d_call: TRBD2; clone_size: -; j_call: TRBJ2-7
cdr3_aa: CASSIGVVFGELFF; cdr3_nt: TGTGCCAGTAGTATAGGGGTAGTTTTCGGGGAGCTGTTTTTT; v_call: TRBV19; d_call: -; clone_size: -; j_call: TRBJ2-2
cdr3_aa: CASSLAGVGTDTQYF; cdr3_nt: TGCGCCAGCAGCTTAGCCGGGGTGGGCACAGATACGCAGTATTTT; v_call: TRBV5-1; d_call: -; clone_size: once; j_call: TRBJ2-3
cdr3_aa: CASTVRLSYNEQFF; cdr3_nt: TGTGCCAGCACCGTGAGACTATCGTACAATGAGCAGTTCTTC; v_call: TRBV19; d_call: -; clone_size: -; j_call: TRBJ2-1
cdr3_aa: CASSPSHEQYF; cdr3_nt: TGTGCCAGCAGTCCTTCCCACGAGCAGTACTTC; v_call: TRBV28; d_call: -; clone_size: -; j_call: TRBJ2-7
cdr3_aa: CASSPQTGGFYEQYF; cdr3_nt: TGCGCCAGCAGCCCACAGACAGGGGGGTTCTACGAGCAGTACTTC; v_call: TRBV4-1; d_call: TRBD1; clone_size: few; j_call: TRBJ2-7
cdr3_aa: CASSQVVGRWDTQYF; cdr3_nt: TGTGCCAGCAGCCAAGTCGTCGGGCGTTGGGATACGCAGTATTTT; v_call: TRBV27; d_call: -; clone_size: -; j_call: TRBJ2-3
cdr3_aa: CASSVEGLAGTKAQYF; cdr3_nt: TGTGCCAGCAGCGTAGAGGGACTAGCGGGGACCAAAGCGCAGTATTTT; v_call: TRBV9; d_call: TRBD2; clone_size: -; j_call: TRBJ2-3
cdr3_aa: CASSQDTRGGTETQYF; cdr3_nt: TGCGCCAGCAGCCAAGATACGCGCGGGGGGACCGAGACCCAGTACTTC; v_call: TRBV4-1; d_call: TRBD2; clone_size: -; j_call: TRBJ2-5
cdr3_aa: CASSPLAGHNYGYTF; cdr3_nt: TGTGCCAGCAGTCCACTCGCTGGACACAACTATGGCTACACCTTC; v_call: TRBV27; d_call: -; clone_size: -; j_call: TRBJ1-2
cdr3_aa: CASSPLGTSRGYNEQFF; cdr3_nt: TGTGCCAGCAGCCCCCTGGGGACTAGCCGCGGGTACAATGAGCAGTTCTTC; v_call: TRBV5-6; d_call: TRBD2; clone_size: -; j_call: TRBJ2-1